This record looks at one TCR beta chain sequence and its context. Its binding antigen is unknown. Base-call qualities are not available, and no considerably larger clone is one nucleotide away. This entry belongs to a study of blood T cells in healthy people across ages (dated by TCRdb to 2014 to 2015). As for the study more broadly: In model experiments, roughly one uniquely barcoded TCR beta cDNA molecule per two T cells was captured by template switching. Age-related changes in TCR beta repertoire diversity were measured in the study by deep sequencing normalized with unique cDNA molecular identifiers. The donors were divided into four age groups: young (average around 16 years), middle-aged (about 39), aged (approximately 64) and long-lived (nearly 85). To avoid experimental bias, donors of different ages were randomly spread across the sequencing lanes. The study analyzed two additional independent replicas of 1 million unique cDNA reads from the same blood draw for two donors, one aged 18 to 30 and one aged 80 or older. General findings and caveats noted by the study authors: There was a strong correlation between observed TCR beta diversity and the percentage of naive T cells measured by flow cytometry. Estimates of total diversity based on one million sequenced T cells were regarded as lower bounds and as underestimates. Compared with the aged group, the long-lived group had more naive CD4+ T cells, fewer expanded clones and increased TCR diversity, suggesting age selection. The CMV infection status of donors was not known, potentially confounding age-related changes in expanded clonotypes. As age increased, observed TCR beta diversity per million T cells dropped in a roughly linear way, and a significant reduction was already evident by age around 41. Conclusive comparison of naive and antigen-experienced compartments was prevented by the profiling of bulk unsorted PBMCs.

The donors were roughly 39 Caucasian individuals from Russia, aged about 6 to 100 years, who were systemically healthy. Each donor gave approximately 9.3 milliliters of peripheral blood, collected into EDTA-treated Vacutainer tubes. PBMCs were isolated by Ficoll-Paque density-gradient centrifugation, with at least 7 million obtained per sample. Trizol reagent was used to extract total RNA from PBMCs, with at least 5 micrograms per sample. For every donor, flow cytometry on a PBMC aliquot measured the percentage of naive CD45RAhigh/CD27high T cells. Inclusive of the bounding cysteine and phenylalanine, the CDR3 is 15 residues long. The retained sequence is limited to the CDR3, 45 bases, with the frame set at the first base. Deletion took 7 bases off V and 1 base off J, with a span of 16 bases between the germline ends. The germline V gene provides CDR1 SGHTA and CDR2 FQGNSA. The library relied on 5' RACE. Instrument used: Illumina HiSeq 2500. A second PCR of roughly 6 to 11 cycles was performed with a sample-barcoded 5' primer and a J-beta primer mix. Each TCR beta cDNA molecule received a unique molecular identifier from a template-switch 5' adaptor carrying 12 random nucleotides. Each sample yielded at least 2.5 million CDR3-containing paired-end reads. All of the RNA was converted into first-strand cDNA using the Mint cDNA synthesis kit, with a TRBC-specific oligonucleotide serving as the primer. Following uracil-DNA glycosylase treatment, all cDNA underwent a first 18-cycle PCR with the universal primers M1SS and BC2_uni_R. Turning to the authors' computational methods: For normalization, 1 million high-quality reads were randomly selected from each sample, with every read carrying a distinct molecular identifier. Instead of being binned into consensus sequences, reads that shared molecular identifiers were thrown out. CDR3 identification, clonotype clustering and error correction used MiTCR with a Q25 quality threshold and the strictest error-elimination algorithm. Lower-bound total TCR beta diversity was estimated with a nonparametric unseen species model using Euler transformation. TCRdb reworked the public reads: Q25 trimming with fastp, MiXCR clone assembly, productive beta chains retained. Rows with a matching CDR3 protein are joined into one entry that keeps the most common DNA and genes. None of the V and J calls come from the authors' own analysis; TCRdb made them. This sample comprises roughly 900,000 distinct CDR3 sequences, roughly 48% of them detected only once. Roughly 13% of the sample is in the top ten clones.

Sequenced input: blood. The rearranged segments are TRBV7-2 and TRBJ2-5; the D gene is possibly TRBD2, with 6 bases matching. The source of this sequence is a man between 25 and 39 years old in good health. The CDR3 region has the sequence CASKPRRDTQETQYF. The bases are TGTGCCAGCAAGCCTCGGAGGGATACCCAAGAGACCCAGTACTTC.